One and the same sample provided the 8 T cell receptor beta chains below, sequenced in a study of TIL therapy for anti-PD-1-resistant metastatic lung cancer. Time point reported: pre-treatment sample, taken before nivolumab and TIL therapy. Sequencing used immunoSEQ v3. Profiled with immunoSEQ multiplex PCR; TCRdb holds only in-frame clones, not every one. The data show under 60,000 clones, about 86% seen once. Sequences were derived from blood, sampled at baseline. These receptors all come from a person aged 25-79 years with non-small cell lung cancer.

This clone was picked up one time. The V call is TRBV7-2, the J call TRBJ1-1; no definite D call. Germline-derived CDR1 and CDR2 are SGHTA and FQGNSA. CDR3 size: 12 residues. Trimming pared 2 bases from V and 4 bases from J, leaving 5 bases between. The CDR3, as DNA: TGTGCCAGCAGCTTATTTGGCACTGAAGCTTTCTTT. This codes for CASSLFGTEAFF.

The chain joins TRBV6-5 to TRBJ2-2; maybe TRBD1 (6 bases). Germline V CDR1 and CDR2: MNHEY, SVGAGI. V was clipped by 6 bases and J by 7 bases, with 18 bases between them. CDR3 length equals 15 residues. CDR3 sequence (DNA): TGTGCCAGCAGGTTACAGGACAGAGGAGACGGGGAGCTGTTTTTT. Residues: CASRLQDRGDGELFF.

The chain is built from TRBV6-6 and TRBJ1-1, with a tentative D call TRBD1 (5 bases). The CDR3 consists of 14 residues. Germline V gives CDR1 MNHNY, CDR2 SVGAGI (reference sequence). The V and J ends lost 7 bases and 1 base respectively, with 13 bases between them. The CDR3 spells CASTPGTANTEAFF. The DNA of the CDR3 is TGTGCCAGCACCCCTGGGACGGCGAACACTGAAGCTTTCTTT.

The V call is TRBV28, the J call TRBJ2-7; TRBD2 matches 8 bases. In germline, CDR1 is MDHEN, CDR2 SYDVKM. The CDR3 length is 17 residues. The trim removed 1 base at V and 2 bases at J, leaving 10 bases unmatched. The CDR3: CASSLLGHGRVTYEQYF. The DNA for the CDR3 is TGTGCCAGCAGTTTATTGGGTCACGGGAGGGTCACCTACGAGCAGTACTTC.

The chain joins TRBV6-1 to TRBJ1-5, with no clear D. Germline-derived CDR1 and CDR2 are MNHNS and SASEGT. The length of the CDR3 is 14 residues. Between the trimmed V and J ends, which lost 3 bases and 4 bases, there was a span of 10 bases. The CDR3 protein is CASSEASGNQPQHF. CDR3 DNA sequence: TGTGCCAGCAGTGAGGCGTCTGGGAATCAGCCCCAGCATTTT.

The V call is TRBV7-2, the J call TRBJ1-5; D not certain. With 4 bases removed from V and 0 bases from J, the gap between germline ends came to 7 bases. The CDR3 loop spans 14 amino acids. Germline V gene data show CDR1 as SGHTA and CDR2 as FQGNSA. CDR3 DNA sequence: TGTGCCAGCAGCTGGGGTCTTAGCAATCAGCCCCAGCATTTT. Translation: CASSWGLSNQPQHF. The entire variable domain, with the rest obtained from reference TRBV7-2 and TRBJ1-5, is as follows: GAGVSQSPSNKVTEKGKDVELRCDPISGHTALYWYRQSLGQGLEFLIYFQGNSAPDKSGLPSDRFSAERTGGSVSTLTIQRTQQEDSAVYLCASSWGLSNQPQHFGDGTRLSIL.

The V and J genes are TRBV30 and TRBJ1-3; D unresolved. Per the germline V gene, CDR1 is GTSNPN and CDR2 is SVGIG (reference sequence). V was clipped by 1 base and J by 2 bases, with 15 bases between them. CDR3 length: 16 amino acids. CDR3 amino acids: CAWSALRTRAGNTIYF. DNA of the CDR3: TGTGCCTGGAGTGCCCTAAGAACGAGGGCTGGAAACACCATATATTTT.

The chain has TRBV29-1 and TRBJ1-5, with 7 bases that match TRBD1. This CDR3 is 17 amino acids long. V was pared by 5 bases and J by 6 bases, with 19 bases of the junction left unmatched. The germline V gene encodes CDR1 SQVTM and CDR2 ANQGSEA. The CDR3 region is CSVRGTGDSAISQPQHF. CDR3 bases: TGCAGCGTTCGCGGTACAGGGGATAGTGCGATAAGTCAGCCCCAGCATTTT.